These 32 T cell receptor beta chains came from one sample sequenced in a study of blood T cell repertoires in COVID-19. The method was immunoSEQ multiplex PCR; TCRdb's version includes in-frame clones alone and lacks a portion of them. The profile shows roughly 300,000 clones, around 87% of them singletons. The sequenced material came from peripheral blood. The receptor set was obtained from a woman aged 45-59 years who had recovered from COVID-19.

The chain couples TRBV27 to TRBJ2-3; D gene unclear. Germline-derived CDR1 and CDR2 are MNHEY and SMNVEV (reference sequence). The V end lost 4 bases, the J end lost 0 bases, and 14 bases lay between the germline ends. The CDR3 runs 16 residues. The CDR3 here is CASSSPSTPSTDTQYF. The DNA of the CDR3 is TGTGCCAGCAGTTCCCCCTCGACACCTAGCACAGATACGCAGTATTTT.

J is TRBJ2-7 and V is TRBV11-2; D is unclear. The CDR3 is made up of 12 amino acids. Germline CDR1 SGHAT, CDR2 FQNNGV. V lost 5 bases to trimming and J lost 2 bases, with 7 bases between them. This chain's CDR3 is CASSQETYEQYF. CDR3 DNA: TGTGCCAGCAGCCAGGAAACCTACGAGCAGTACTTC. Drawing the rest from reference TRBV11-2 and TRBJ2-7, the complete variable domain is EAGVAQSPRYKIIEKRQSVAFWCNPISGHATLYWYQQILGQGPKLLIQFQNNGVVDDSQLPKDRFSAERLKGVDSTLKIQPAKLEDSAVYLCASSQETYEQYFGPGTRLTVT.

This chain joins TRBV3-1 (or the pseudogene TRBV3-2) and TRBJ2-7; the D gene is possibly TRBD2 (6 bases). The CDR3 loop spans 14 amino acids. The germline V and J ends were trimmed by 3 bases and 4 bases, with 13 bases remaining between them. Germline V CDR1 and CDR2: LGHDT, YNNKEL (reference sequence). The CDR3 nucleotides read TGTGCCAGCAGCCAGACGCCTGCGGGGTACGAGCAGTACTTC. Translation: CASSQTPAGYEQYF.

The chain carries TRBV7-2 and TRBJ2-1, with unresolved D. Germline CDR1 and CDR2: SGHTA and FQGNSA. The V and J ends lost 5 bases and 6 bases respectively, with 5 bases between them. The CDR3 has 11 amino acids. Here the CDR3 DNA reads TGTGCCAGCAGCCTAAGCAATGAGCAGTTCTTC. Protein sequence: CASSLSNEQFF.

The CDR3 region is CASSPGGWEQYF. The DNA for the CDR3 is TGCGCCAGCAGCCCGGGGGGGTGGGAGCAGTACTTC. The chain employs TRBV4-1 and TRBJ2-7; 8 bases are a match to TRBD2. Trimming at V came to 4 bases and at J to 7 bases, leaving 3 bases not matched to a gene. Germline values: CDR1 MGHRA, CDR2 YSYEKL. The CDR3 is 12 residues long.

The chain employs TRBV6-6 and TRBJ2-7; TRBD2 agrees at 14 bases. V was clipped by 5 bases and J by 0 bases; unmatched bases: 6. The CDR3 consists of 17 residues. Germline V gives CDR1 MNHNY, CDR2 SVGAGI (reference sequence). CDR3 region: CASSLGLAGGNSYEQYF. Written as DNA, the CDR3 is TGTGCCAGCAGTCTCGGACTAGCGGGAGGTAACTCCTACGAGCAGTACTTC.

The CDR3 nucleotides are TGTGCCTGGAGTGTACGAGACAGGGGTTTTTATGGCTACACCTTC. Translating gives CAWSVRDRGFYGYTF. The gene calls are TRBV30 and TRBJ1-2, with 8 bases fitting TRBD1. With 0 bases clipped from V and 5 bases from J, the junction kept 8 bases outside the gene matches. CDR3 size: 15 residues. The V gene's germline CDR1 is GTSNPN and CDR2 SVGIG (reference sequence).

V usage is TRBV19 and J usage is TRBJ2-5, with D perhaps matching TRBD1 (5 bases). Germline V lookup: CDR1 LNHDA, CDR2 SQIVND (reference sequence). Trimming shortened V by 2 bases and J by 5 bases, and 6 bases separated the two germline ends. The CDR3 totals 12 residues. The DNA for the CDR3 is TGTGCCAGTAGTATACAGGGTGAGACCCAGTACTTC. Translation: CASSIQGETQYF.

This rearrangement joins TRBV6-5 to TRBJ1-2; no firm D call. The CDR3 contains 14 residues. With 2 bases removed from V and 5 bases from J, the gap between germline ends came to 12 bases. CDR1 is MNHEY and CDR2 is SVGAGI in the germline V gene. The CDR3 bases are TGTGCCAGCAGTTACAGCAGGACTTCATATGGCTACACCTTC. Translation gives CASSYSRTSYGYTF.

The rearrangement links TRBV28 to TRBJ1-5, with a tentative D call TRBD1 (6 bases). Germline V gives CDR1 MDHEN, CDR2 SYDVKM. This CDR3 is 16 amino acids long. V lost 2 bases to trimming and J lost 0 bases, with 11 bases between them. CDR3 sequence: CASSLGTHISNQPQHF. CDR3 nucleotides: TGTGCCAGCAGTTTAGGGACACATATTAGCAATCAGCCCCAGCATTTT.

The DNA of the CDR3 is TGTGCCAGCAGCGCCCGGGGGGCGAACACTGAAGCTTTCTTT. Translation gives CASSARGANTEAFF. The chain recombines TRBV5-6 with TRBJ1-1; tentatively, D is TRBD1 (6 bases). Trimming took off 4 bases at V and 1 base at J, with 11 bases between the two ends. CDR3 length equals 14 residues. Germline loops: CDR1 SGHDT, CDR2 YYEEEE.

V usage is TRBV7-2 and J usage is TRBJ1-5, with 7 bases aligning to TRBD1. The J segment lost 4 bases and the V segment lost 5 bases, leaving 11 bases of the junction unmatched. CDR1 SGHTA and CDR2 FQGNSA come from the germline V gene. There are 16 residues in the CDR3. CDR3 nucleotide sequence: TGTGCCAGCAGCCCCCACGGACAGGCAATTAATCAGCCCCAGCATTTT. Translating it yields CASSPHGQAINQPQHF.

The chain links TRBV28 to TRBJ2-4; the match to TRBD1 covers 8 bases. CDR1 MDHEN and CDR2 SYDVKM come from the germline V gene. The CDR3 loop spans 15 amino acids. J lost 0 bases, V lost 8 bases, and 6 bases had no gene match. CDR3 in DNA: TGTGCCAGCGGCTCGACAGGGGTAGCCAAAAACATTCAGTACTTC. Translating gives CASGSTGVAKNIQYF.

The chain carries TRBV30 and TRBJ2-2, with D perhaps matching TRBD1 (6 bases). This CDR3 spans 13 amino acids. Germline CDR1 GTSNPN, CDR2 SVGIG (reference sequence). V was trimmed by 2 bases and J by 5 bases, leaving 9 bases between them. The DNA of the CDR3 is TGTGCCTGGAGTCGCCAGGGGACCGGGGAGCTGTTTTTT. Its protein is CAWSRQGTGELFF.

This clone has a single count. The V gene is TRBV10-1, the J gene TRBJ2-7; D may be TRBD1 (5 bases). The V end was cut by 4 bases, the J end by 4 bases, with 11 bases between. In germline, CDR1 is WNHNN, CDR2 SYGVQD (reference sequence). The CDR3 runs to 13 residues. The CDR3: CASSGGSPYEQYF. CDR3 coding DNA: TGCGCCAGCAGTGGGGGCAGTCCGTACGAGCAGTACTTC.

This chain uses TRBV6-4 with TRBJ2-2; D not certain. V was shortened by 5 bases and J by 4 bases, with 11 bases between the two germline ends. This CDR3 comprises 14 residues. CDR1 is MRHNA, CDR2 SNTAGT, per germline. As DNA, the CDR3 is TGTGCCAGCAGTCTCGTCCCGAGCACCGGGGAGCTGTTTTTT. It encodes CASSLVPSTGELFF.

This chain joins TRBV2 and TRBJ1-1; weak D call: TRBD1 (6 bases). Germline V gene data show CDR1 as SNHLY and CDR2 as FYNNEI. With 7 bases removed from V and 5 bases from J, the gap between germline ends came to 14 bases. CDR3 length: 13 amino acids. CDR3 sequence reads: CASMTGLVTEAFF. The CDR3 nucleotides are TGTGCCAGCATGACAGGACTCGTAACTGAAGCTTTCTTT.

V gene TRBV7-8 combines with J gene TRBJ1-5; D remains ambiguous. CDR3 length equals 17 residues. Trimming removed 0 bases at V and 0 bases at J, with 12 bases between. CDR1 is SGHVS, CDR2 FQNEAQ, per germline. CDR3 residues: CASSLAYRTVSNQPQHF. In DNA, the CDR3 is TGTGCCAGCAGCTTAGCCTATAGAACAGTTAGCAATCAGCCCCAGCATTTT.

This chain's CDR3 is CASSEQGPGYEQYF. CDR3 coding DNA: TGTGCCAGCAGTGAGCAGGGGCCAGGGTACGAGCAGTACTTC. The chain combines TRBV2 with TRBJ2-7, with D perhaps matching TRBD1 (6 bases). The CDR3 is 14 residues long. The germline gives CDR1 SNHLY, CDR2 FYNNEI. Deletions cut 3 bases from V and 4 bases from J, with 13 bases between.

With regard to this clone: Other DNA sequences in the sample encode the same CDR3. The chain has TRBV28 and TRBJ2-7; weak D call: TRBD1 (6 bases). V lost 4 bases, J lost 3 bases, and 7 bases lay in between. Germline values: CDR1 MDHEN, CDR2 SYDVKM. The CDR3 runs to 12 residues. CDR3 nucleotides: TGTGCCAGCAGTTCGGACAGCTACGAGCAGTACTTC. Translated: CASSSDSYEQYF.

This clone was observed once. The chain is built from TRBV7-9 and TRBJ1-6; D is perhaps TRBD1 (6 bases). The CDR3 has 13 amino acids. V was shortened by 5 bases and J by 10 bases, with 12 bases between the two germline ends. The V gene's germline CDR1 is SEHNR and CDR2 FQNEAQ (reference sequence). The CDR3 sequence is CASSPIQGSPLHF. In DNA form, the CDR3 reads TGTGCCAGCAGCCCTATACAGGGCTCACCCCTCCACTTT.

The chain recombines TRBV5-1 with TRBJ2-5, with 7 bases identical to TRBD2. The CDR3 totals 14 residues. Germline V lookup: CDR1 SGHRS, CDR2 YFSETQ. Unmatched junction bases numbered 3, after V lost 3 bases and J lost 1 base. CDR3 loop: CASSWGLPQETQYF. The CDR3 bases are TGCGCCAGCAGCTGGGGACTACCCCAAGAGACCCAGTACTTC.

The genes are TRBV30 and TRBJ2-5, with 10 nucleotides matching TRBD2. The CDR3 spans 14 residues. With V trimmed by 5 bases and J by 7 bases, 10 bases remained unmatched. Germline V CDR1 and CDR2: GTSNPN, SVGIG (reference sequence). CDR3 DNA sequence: TGTGCCTGGGCAAGAGCGGGGGGGCATTGGACCCAGTACTTC. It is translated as CAWARAGGHWTQYF.

This chain's CDR3 is CASSLGQAIGNTIYF. In DNA form, the CDR3 reads TGTGCCAGCAGCTTAGGGCAGGCAATCGGAAACACCATATATTTT. The genes are TRBV11-2 and TRBJ1-3; D is uncertain. Trimming took off 1 base at V and 4 bases at J, with 11 bases between the two ends. The length of the CDR3 is 15 residues. Germline CDR1 and CDR2: SGHAT and FQNNGV.

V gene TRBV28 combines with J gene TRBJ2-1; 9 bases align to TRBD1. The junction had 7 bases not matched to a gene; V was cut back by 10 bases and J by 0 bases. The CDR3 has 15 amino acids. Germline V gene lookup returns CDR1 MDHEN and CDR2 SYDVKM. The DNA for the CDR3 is TGTGCCACTACGGGACAGGGCGGCTCCTACAATGAGCAGTTCTTC. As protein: CATTGQGGSYNEQFF.

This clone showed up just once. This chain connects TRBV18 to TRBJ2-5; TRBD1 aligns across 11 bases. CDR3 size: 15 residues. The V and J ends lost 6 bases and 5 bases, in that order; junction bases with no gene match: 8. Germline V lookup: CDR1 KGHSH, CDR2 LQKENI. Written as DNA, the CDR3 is TGTGCCAGCTCTCCTCCGGACAGGGGGCTTGAGACCCAGTACTTC. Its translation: CASSPPDRGLETQYF.

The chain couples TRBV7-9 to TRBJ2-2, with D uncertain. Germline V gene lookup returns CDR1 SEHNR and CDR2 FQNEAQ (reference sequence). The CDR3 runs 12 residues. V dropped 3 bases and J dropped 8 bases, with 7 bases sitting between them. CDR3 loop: CASSFPRGELFF. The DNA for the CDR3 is TGTGCCAGCAGCTTCCCCCGGGGGGAGCTGTTTTTT.

This CDR3 reads CASSLDRVTVDTQYF. In nucleotides, the CDR3 is TGCGCCAGCAGCTTGGACAGGGTCACGGTAGATACGCAGTATTTT. The J gene is TRBJ2-3, the V gene TRBV5-1; tentative D call: TRBD1 (6 bases). The CDR3 is made up of 15 amino acids. Germline CDR1 is SGHRS and CDR2 is YFSETQ. V was cut by 0 bases and J by 5 bases, with 13 bases left in between.

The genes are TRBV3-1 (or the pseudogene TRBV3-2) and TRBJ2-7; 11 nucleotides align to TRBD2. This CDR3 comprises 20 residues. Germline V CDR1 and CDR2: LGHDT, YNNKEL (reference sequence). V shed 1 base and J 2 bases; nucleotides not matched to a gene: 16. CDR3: CASSQAPTSGNSGWAYEQYF. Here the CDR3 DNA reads TGTGCCAGCAGCCAAGCCCCGACTAGCGGGAACAGCGGTTGGGCCTACGAGCAGTACTTC.

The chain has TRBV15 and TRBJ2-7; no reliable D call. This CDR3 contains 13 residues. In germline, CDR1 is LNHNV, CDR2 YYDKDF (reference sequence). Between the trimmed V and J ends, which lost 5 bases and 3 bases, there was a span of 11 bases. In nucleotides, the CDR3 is TGTGCCACCAGCCGCGACATAGTCTACGAGCAGTACTTC. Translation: CATSRDIVYEQYF.

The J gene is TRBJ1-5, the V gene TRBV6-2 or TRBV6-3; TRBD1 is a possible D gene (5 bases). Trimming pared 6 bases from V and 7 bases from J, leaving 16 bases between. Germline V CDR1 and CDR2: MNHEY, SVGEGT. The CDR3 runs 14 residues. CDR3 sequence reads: CASSAGNRIQPQHF. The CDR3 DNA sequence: TGTGCCAGCAGCGCAGGGAATCGGATCCAGCCCCAGCATTTT.

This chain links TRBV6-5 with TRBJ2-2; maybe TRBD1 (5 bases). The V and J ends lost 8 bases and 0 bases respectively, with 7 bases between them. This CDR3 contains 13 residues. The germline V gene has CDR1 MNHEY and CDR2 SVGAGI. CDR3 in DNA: TGTGCCAGCCAGGGAACGAACACCGGGGAGCTGTTTTTT. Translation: CASQGTNTGELFF.